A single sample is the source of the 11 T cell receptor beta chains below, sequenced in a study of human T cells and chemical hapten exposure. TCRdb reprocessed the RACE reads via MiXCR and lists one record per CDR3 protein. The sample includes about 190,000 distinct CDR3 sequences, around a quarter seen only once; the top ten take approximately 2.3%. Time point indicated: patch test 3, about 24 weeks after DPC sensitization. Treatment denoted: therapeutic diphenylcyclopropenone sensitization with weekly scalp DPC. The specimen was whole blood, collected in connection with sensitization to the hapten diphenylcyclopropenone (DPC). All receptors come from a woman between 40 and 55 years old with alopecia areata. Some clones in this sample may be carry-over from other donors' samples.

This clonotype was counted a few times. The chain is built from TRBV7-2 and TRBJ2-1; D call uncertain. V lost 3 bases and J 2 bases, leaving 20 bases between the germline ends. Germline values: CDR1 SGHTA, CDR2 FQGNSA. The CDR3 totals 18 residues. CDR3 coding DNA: TGTGCCAGCAGCTTTTCTTTTGGTAGCCCGTCCCCCTACAATGAGCAGTTCTTC. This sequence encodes CASSFSFGSPSPYNEQFF.

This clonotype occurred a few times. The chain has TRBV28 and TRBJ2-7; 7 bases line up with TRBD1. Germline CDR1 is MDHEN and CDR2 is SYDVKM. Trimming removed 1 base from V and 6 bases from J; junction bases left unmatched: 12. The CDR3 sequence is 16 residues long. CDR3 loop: CASSLSGQRGRFEQYF. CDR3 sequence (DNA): TGTGCCAGCAGTTTATCGGGACAGCGAGGGCGTTTCGAGCAGTACTTC.

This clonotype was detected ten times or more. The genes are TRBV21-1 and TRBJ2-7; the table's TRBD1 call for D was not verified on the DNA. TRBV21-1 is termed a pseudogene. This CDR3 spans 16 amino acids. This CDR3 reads CASSSTRRTAGYEQYF. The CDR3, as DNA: TGTGCCAGCAGCTCCACCCGGAGGACTGCCGGCTACGAGCAGTACTTC.

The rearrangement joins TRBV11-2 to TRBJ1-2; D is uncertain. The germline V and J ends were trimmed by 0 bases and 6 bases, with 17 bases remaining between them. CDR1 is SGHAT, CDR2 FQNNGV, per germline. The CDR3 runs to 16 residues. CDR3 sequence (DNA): TGTGCCAGCAGCTTAGATAGAGTTATGGGTCGGCATGGCTACACCTTC. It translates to CASSLDRVMGRHGYTF. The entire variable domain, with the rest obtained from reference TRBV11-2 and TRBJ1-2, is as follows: EAGVAQSPRYKIIEKRQSVAFWCNPISGHATLYWYQQILGQGPKLLIQFQNNGVVDDSQLPKDRFSAERLKGVDSTLKIQPAKLEDSAVYLCASSLDRVMGRHGYTFGSGTRLTVV.

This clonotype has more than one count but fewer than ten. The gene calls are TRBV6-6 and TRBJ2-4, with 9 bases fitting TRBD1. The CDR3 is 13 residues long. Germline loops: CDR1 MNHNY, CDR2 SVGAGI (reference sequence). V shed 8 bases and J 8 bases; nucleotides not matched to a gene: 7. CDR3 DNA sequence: TGTGCCAGCCTACCACAGGGGGCATACATTCAGTACTTC. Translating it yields CASLPQGAYIQYF.

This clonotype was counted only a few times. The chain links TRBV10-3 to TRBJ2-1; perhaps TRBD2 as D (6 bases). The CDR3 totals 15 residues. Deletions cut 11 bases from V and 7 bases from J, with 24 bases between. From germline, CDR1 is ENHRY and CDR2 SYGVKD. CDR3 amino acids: CASCVDGSLGNEQFF. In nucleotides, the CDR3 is TGTGCCTCCTGTGTAGACGGGAGTTTGGGAAATGAGCAGTTCTTC.

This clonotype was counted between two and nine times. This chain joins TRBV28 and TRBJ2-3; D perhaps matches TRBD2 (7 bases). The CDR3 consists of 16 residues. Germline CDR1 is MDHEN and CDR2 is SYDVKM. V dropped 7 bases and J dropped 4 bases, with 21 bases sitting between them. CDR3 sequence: CASTTGGRQDADTQYF. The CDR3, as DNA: TGTGCCAGCACTACTGGCGGGAGACAGGATGCAGATACGCAGTATTTT.

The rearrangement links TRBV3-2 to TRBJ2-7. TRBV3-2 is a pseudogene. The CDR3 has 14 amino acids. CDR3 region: CASLPRLFSYEQYF. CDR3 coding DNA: TGTGCCAGCCTTCCTCGGCTCTTCTCCTACGAGCAGTACTTC.

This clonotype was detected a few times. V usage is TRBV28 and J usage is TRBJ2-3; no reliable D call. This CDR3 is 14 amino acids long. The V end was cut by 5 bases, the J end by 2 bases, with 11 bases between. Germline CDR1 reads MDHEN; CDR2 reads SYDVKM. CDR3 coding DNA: TGTGCCAGCAGTCGCATCTCATACACAGATACGCAGTATTTT. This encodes CASSRISYTDTQYF.

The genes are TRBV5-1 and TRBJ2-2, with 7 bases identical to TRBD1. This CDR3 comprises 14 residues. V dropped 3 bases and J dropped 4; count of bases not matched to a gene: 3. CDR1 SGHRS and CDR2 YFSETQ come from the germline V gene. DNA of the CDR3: TGCGCCAGCAGCTGGCAGGGGGTCACCGGGGAGCTGTTTTTT. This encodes CASSWQGVTGELFF.

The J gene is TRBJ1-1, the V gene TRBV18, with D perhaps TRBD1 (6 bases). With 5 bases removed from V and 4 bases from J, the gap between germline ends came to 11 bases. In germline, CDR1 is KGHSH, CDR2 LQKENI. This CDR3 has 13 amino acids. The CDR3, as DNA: TGTGCCAGCTCAACGGCAGGGGTCACTGAAGCTTTCTTT. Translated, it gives CASSTAGVTEAFF.